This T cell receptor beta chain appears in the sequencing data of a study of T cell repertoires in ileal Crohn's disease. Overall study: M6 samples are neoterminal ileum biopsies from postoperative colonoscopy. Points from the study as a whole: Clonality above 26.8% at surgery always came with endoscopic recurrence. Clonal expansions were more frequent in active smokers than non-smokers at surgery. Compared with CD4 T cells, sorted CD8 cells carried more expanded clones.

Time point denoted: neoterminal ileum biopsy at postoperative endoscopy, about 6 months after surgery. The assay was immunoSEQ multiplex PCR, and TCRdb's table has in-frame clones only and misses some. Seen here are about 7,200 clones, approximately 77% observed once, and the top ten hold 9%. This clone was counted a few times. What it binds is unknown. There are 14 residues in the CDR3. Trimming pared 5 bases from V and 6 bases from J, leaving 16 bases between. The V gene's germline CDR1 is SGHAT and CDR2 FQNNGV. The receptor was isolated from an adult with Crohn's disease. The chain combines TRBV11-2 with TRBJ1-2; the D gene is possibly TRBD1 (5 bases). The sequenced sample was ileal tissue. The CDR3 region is CASSPRQGGDGYTF. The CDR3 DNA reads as TGTGCCAGCAGCCCAAGGCAGGGAGGGGATGGCTACACCTTC.